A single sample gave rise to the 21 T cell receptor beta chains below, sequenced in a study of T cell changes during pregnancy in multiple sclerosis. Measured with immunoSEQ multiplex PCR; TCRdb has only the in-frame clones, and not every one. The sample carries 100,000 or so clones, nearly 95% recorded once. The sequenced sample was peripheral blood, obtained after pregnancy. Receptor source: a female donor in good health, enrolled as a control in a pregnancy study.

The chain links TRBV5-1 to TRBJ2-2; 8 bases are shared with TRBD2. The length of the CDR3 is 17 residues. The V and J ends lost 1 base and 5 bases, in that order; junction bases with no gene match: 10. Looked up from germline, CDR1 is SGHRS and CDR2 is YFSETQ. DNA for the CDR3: TGCGCCAGCAGCTTGATGGGACGGGAGGGCCTTACCGGGGAGCTGTTTTTT. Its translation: CASSLMGREGLTGELFF.

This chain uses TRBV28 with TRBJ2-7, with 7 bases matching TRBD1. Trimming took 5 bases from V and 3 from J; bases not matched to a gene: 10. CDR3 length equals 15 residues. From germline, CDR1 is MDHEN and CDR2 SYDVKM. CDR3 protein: CASSPSGQAYYEQYF. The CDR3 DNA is TGTGCCAGCAGTCCCTCTGGACAGGCGTACTACGAGCAGTACTTC.

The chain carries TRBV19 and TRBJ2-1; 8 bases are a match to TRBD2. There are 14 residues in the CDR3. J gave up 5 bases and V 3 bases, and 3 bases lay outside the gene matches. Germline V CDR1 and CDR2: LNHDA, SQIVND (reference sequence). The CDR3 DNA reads TGTGCCAGTAGTATTAGCGGGGTGAACAATGAGCAGTTCTTC. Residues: CASSISGVNNEQFF.

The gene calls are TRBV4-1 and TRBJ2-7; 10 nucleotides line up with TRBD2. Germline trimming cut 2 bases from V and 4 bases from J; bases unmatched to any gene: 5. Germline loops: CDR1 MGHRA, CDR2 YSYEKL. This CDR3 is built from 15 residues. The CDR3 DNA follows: TGCGCCAGCAGCCAACCTGGGACTAGCGAGTACGAGCAGTACTTC. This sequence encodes CASSQPGTSEYEQYF.

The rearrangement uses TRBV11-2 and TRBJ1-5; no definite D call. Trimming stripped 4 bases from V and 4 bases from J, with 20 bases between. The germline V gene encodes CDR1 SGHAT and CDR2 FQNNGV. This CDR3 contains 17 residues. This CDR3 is CASSSGSLEHVNQPQHF. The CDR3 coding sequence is TGTGCCAGCAGCTCGGGGTCCCTGGAACACGTAAATCAGCCCCAGCATTTT.

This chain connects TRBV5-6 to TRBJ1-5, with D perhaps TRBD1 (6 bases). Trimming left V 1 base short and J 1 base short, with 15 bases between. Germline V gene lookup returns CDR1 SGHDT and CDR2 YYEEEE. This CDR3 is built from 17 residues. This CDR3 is CASSLSIGTTSNQPQHF. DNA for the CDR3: TGTGCCAGCAGCTTGAGTATTGGGACAACCAGCAATCAGCCCCAGCATTTT.

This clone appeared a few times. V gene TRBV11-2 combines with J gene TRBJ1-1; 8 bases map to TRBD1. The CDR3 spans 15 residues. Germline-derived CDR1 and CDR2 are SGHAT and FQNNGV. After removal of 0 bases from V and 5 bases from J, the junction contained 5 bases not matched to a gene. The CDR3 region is CASSLDRDRQTEAFF. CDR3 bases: TGTGCCAGCAGCTTAGATCGGGACAGGCAGACTGAAGCTTTCTTT.

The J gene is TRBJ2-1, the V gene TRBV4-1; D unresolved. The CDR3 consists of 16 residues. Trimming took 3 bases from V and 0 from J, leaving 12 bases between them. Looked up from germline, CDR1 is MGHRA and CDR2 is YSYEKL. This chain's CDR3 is CASSHIDLISYNEQFF. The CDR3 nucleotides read TGCGCCAGCAGCCATATAGACTTGATCTCCTACAATGAGCAGTTCTTC.

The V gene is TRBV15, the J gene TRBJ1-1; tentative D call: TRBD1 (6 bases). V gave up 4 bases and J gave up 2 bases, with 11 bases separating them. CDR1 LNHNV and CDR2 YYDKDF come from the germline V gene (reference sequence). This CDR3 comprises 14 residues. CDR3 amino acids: CATSNREFNTEAFF. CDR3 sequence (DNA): TGTGCCACCAGCAACAGGGAATTCAACACTGAAGCTTTCTTT.

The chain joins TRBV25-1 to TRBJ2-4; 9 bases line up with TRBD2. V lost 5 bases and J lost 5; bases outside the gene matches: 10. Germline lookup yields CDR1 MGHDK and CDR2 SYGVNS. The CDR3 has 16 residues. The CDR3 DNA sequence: TGTGCCAGCAGTTTCCGAAGTAGCGGGGGCGAAAACATTCAGTACTTC. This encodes CASSFRSSGGENIQYF.

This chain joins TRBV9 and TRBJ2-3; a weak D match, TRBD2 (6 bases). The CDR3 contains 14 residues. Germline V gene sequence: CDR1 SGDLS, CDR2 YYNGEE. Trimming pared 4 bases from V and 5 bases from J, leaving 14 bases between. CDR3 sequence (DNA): TGTGCCAGCAGCCTCGGGAGAGGGGAAGATACGCAGTATTTT. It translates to CASSLGRGEDTQYF.

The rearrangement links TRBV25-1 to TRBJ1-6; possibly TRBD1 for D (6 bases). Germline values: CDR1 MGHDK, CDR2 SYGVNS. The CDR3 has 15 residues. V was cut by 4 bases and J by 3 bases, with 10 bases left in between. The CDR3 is CASSGLDSYNSPLHF. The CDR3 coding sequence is TGTGCCAGCAGTGGGTTGGACAGCTATAATTCACCCCTCCACTTT.

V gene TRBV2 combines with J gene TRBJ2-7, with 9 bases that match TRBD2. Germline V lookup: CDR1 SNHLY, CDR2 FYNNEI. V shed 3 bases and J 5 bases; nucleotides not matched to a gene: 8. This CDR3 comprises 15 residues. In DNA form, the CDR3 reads TGTGCCAGCAGTGAGGAGGCTAGCGGGAAAAACGAGCAGTACTTC. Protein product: CASSEEASGKNEQYF.

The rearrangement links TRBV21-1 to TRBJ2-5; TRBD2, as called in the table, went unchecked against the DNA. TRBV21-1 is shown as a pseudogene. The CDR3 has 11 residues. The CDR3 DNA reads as TGTGCCAGCTCCCCCTCGGGGACCCAGTACTTC. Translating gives CASSPSGTQYF.

The CDR3 sequence: CASSFSDQPQHF. In DNA form, the CDR3 reads TGTGCCAGCAGCTTTTCGGATCAGCCCCAGCATTTT. The V call is TRBV7-9, the J call TRBJ1-5; unclear D gene. The germline CDR1 and CDR2 sequences are SEHNR and FQNEAQ (reference sequence). Deletions cut 3 bases from V and 5 bases from J, with 5 bases between. This CDR3 has 12 amino acids.

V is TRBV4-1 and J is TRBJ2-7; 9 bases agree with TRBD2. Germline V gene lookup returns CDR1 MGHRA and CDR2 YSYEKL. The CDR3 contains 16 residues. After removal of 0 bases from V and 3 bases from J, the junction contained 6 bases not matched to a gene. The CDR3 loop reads CASSQDWPSGDYEQYF. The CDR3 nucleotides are TGCGCCAGCAGCCAAGATTGGCCTAGCGGGGACTACGAGCAGTACTTC.

CDR3 in DNA: TGCGCCAGCAGCTTGGTTCAGCGCCTGCACAATGAGCAGTTCTTC. This sequence encodes CASSLVQRLHNEQFF. The genes are TRBV5-1 and TRBJ2-1; the D is unclear. The CDR3 length is 15 residues. Germline V gene sequence: CDR1 SGHRS, CDR2 YFSETQ. Trimming stripped 0 bases from V and 5 bases from J, with 12 bases between.

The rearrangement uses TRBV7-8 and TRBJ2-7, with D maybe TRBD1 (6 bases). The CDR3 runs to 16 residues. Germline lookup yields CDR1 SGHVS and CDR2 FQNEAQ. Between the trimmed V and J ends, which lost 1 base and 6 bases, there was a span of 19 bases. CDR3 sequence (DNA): TGTGCCAGCAGCTTAGGGGTGCCAGGGGAAGGGTTCGAGCAGTACTTC. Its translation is CASSLGVPGEGFEQYF.

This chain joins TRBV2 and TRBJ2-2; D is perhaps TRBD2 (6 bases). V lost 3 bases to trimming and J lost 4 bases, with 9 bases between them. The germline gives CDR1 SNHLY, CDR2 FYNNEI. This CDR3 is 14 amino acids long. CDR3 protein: CASSDGSGTGELFF. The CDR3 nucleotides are TGTGCCAGCAGTGACGGGAGTGGCACCGGGGAGCTGTTTTTT.

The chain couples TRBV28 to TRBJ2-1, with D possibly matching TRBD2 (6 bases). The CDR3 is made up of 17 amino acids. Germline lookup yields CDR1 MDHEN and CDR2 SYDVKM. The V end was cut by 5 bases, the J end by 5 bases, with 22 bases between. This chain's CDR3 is CASSPGLGGLTDNEQFF. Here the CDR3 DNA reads TGTGCCAGCAGTCCGGGCCTTGGAGGGCTTACGGACAATGAGCAGTTCTTC.

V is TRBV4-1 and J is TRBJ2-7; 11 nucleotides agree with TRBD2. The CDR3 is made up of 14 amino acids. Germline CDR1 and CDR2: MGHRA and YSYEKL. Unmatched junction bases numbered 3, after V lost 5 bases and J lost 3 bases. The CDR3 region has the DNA TGCGCCAGCAGCAGGACTAGCGGGCTCTACGAGCAGTACTTC. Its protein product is CASSRTSGLYEQYF.